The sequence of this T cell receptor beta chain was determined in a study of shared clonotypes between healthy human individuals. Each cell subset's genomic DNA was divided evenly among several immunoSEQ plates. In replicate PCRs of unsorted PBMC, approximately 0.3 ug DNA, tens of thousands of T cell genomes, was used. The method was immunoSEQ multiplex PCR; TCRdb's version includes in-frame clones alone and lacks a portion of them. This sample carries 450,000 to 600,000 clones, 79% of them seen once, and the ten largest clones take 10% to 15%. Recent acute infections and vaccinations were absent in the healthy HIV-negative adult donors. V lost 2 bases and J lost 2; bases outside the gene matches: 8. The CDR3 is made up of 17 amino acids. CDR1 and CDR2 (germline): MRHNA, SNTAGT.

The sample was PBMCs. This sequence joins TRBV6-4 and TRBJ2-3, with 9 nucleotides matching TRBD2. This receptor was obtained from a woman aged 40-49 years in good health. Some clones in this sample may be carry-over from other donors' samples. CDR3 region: CASSDQPLAGDTDTQYF. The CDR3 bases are TGTGCCAGCAGTGACCAACCCTTAGCGGGAGACACAGATACGCAGTATTTT.